This T cell receptor beta chain was obtained from a study of identical twins. Study findings and constraints: Whereas memory repertoires showed no such difference, abundant cord blood beta clonotypes carried fewer insertions.

Each CDR3 protein gets one entry after TCRdb re-called the 5' RACE reads with MiXCR. The sample records about 530,000 distinct CDR3 sequences, approximately 20% being singletons. V shed 6 bases and J 0 bases; nucleotides not matched to a gene: 10. The CDR3 runs to 17 residues. From germline, CDR1 is ENHRY and CDR2 SYGVKD. This clonotype turned up a few times. The antigen is unknown. Each donor (without exception) was a healthy Caucasian. A further study also used this sample, focusing on yellow fever vaccine responses in identical twins.

The receptor's source is a woman younger than 30 in good health. The chain carries TRBV10-3 and TRBJ2-1, with 8 bases matching TRBD2. Specimen: CD4+ T cells sorted from blood. CDR3 sequence (DNA): TGTGCCATCAGGGGTAGCGGGGCCGAGAGCTCCTACAATGAGCAGTTCTTC. It encodes CAIRGSGAESSYNEQFF.